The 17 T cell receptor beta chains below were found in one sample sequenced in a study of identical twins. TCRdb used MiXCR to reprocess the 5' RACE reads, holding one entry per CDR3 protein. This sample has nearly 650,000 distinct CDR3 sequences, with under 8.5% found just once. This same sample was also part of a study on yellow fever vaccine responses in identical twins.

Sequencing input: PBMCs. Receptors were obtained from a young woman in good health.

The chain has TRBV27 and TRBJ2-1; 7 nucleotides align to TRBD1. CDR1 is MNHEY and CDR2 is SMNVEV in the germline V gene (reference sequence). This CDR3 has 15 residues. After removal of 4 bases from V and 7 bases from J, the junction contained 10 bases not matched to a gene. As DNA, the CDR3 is TGTGCCAGCAGTTCCCCACAGGGGCCATTGAATGAGCAGTTCTTC. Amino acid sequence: CASSSPQGPLNEQFF.

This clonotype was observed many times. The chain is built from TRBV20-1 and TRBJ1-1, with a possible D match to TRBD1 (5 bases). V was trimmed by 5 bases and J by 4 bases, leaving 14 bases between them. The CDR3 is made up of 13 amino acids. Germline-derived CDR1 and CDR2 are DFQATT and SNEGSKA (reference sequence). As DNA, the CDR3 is TGCAGTGCTGCAAAAACAGGACTCACTGAAGCTTTCTTT. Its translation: CSAAKTGLTEAFF.

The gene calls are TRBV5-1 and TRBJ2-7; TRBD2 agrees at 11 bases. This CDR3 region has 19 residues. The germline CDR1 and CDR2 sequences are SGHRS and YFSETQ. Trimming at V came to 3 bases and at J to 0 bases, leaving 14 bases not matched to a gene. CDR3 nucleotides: TGCGCCAGCAGCTCTACTAGCGGGAGTACATTTGGAGCCTCCTACGAGCAGTACTTC. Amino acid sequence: CASSSTSGSTFGASYEQYF.

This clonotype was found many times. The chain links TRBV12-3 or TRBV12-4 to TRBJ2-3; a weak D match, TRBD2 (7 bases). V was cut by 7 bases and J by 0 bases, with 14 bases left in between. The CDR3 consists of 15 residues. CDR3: CASTRGGSSTDTQYF. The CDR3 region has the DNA TGTGCCAGCACCAGGGGAGGGTCAAGCACAGATACGCAGTATTTT.

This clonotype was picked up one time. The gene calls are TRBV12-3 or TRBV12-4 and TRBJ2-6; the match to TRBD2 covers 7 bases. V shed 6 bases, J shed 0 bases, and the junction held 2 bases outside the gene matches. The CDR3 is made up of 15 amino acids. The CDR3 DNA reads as TGTGCCAGCAGGACTAGCCTCTCTGGGGCCAACGTCCTGACTTTC. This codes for CASRTSLSGANVLTF.

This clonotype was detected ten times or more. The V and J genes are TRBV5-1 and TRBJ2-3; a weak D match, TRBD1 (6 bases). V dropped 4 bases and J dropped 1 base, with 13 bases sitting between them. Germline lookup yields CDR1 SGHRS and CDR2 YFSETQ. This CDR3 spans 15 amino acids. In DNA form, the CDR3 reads TGCGCCAGCAGCACCAGGACAGACCGCACAGATACGCAGTATTTT. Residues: CASSTRTDRTDTQYF.

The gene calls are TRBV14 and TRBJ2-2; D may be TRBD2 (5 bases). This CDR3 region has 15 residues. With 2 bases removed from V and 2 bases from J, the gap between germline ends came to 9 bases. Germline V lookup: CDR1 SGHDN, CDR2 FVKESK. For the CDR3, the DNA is TGTGCCAGCAGCCAAAGAGGGTCAAACACCGGGGAGCTGTTTTTT. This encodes CASSQRGSNTGELFF.

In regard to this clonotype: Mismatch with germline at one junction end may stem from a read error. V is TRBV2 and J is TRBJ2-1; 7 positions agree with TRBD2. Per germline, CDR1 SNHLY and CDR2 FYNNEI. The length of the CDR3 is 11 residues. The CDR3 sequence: CASSEGMLAGF. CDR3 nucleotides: TGTGCCAGCAGTGAAGGAATGTTAGCGGGTTTC. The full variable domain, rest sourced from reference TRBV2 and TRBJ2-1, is EPEVTQTPSHQVTQMGQEVILRCVPISNHLYFYWYRQILGQKVEFLVSFYNNEISEKSEIFDDQFSVERPDGSNFTLKIRSTKLEDSAMYFCASSEGMLAGFGPGTRLTVL.

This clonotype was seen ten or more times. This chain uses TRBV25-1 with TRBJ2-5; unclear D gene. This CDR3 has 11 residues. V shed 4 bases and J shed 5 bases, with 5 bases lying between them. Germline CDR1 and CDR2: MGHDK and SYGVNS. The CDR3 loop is CASSVRETQYF. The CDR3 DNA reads TGTGCCAGCAGTGTCCGGGAGACCCAGTACTTC. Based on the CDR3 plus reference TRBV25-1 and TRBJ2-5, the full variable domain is EADIYQTPRYLVIGTGKKITLECSQTMGHDKMYWYQQDPGMELHLIHYSYGVNSTEKGDLSSESTVSRIRTEHFPLTLESARPSHTSQYLCASSVRETQYFGPGTRLLVL.

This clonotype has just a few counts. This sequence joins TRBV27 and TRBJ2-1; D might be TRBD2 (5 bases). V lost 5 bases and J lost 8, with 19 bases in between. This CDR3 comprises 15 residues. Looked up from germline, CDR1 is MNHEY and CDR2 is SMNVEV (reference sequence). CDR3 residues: CASSQLSRTRDEQFF. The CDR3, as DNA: TGTGCCAGCAGTCAGTTATCCCGCACGAGGGATGAGCAGTTCTTC.

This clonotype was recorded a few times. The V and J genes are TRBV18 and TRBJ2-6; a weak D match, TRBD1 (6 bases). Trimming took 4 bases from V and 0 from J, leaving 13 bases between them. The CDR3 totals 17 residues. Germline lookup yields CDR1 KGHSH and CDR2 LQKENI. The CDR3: CASSRDTGSSGANVLTF. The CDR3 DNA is TGTGCCAGCTCACGGGACACTGGAAGCTCTGGGGCCAACGTCCTGACTTTC.

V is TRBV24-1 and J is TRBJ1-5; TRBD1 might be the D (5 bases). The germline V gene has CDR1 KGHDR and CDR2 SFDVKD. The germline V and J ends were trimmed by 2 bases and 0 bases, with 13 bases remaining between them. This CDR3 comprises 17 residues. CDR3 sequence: CATSDSATEYSNQPQHF. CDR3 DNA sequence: TGTGCCACCAGTGATTCGGCGACAGAGTATAGCAATCAGCCCCAGCATTTT.

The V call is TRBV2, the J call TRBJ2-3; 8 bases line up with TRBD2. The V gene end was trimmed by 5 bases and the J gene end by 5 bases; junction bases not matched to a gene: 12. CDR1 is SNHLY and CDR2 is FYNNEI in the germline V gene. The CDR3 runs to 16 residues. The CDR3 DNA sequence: TGTGCCAGCAGTCTATTCGGGGGGGGGCGGGTAGATACGCAGTATTTT. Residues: CASSLFGGGRVDTQYF.

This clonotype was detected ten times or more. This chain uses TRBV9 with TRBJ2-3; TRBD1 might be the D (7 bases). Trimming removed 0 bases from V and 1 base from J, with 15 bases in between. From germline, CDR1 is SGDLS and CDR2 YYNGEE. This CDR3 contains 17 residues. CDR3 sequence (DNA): TGTGCCAGCAGCGTAGAGGGTCAGGGGGAGGGCACAGATACGCAGTATTTT. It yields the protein CASSVEGQGEGTDTQYF.

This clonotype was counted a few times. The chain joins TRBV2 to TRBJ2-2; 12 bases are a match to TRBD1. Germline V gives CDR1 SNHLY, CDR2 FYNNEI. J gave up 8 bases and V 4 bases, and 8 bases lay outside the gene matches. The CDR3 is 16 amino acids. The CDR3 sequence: CASSGRDRGPAGELFF. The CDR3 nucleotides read TGTGCCAGCAGTGGCCGGGACAGGGGGCCGGCGGGGGAGCTGTTTTTT.

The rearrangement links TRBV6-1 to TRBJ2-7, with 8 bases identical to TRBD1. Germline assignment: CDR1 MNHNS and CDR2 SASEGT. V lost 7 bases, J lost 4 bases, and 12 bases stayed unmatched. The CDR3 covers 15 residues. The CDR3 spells CASTGGGQGVYEQYF. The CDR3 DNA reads TGTGCCAGCACCGGCGGCGGACAGGGCGTATACGAGCAGTACTTC.

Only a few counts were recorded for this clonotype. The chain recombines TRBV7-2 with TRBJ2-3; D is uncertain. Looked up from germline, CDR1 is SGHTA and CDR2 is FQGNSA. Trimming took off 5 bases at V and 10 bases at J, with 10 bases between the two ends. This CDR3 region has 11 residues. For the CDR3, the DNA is TGTGCCAGCAGCCAGTCTCCGTCGCAGTATTTT. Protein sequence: CASSQSPSQYF.